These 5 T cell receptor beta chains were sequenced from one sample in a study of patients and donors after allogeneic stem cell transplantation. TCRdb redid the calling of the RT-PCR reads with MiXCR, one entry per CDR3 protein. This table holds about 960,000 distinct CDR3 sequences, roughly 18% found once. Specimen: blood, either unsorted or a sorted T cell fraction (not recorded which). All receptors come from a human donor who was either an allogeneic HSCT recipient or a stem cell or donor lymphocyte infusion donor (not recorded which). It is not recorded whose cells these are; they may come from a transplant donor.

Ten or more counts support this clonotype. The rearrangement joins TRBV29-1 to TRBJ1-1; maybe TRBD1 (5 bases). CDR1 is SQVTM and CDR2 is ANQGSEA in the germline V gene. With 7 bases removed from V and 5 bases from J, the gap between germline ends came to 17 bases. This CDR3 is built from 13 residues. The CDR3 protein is CSGGRPGRTEAFF. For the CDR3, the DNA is TGCAGCGGGGGACGGCCGGGTAGGACTGAAGCTTTCTTT.

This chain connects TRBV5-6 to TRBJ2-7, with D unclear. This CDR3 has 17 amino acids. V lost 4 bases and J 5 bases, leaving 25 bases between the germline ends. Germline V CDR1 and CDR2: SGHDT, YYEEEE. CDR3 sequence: CASSPRYRASHLHEQYF. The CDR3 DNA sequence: TGTGCCAGCAGCCCACGTTACCGGGCTAGTCATTTACACGAGCAGTACTTC. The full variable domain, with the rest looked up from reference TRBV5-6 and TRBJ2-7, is DAGVTQSPTHLIKTRGQQVTLRCSPKSGHDTVSWYQQALGQGPQFIFQYYEEEERQRGNFPDRFSGHQFPNYSSELNVNALLLGDSALYLCASSPRYRASHLHEQYFGPGTRLTVT.

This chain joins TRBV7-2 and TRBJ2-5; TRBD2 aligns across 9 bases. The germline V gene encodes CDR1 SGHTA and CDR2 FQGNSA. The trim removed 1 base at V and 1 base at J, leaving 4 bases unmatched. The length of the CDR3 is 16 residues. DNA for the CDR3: TGTGCCAGCAGCTTAGTTGGTAGCGGGGGCCAAGAGACCCAGTACTTC. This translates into CASSLVGSGGQETQYF.

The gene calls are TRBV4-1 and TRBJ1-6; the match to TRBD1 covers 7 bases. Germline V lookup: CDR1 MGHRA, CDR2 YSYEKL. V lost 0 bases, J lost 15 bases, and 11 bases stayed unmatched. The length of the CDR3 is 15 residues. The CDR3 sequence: CASSQDSRGFSVLHF. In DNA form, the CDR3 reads TGCGCCAGCAGCCAAGATAGCAGGGGGTTTTCGGTCCTCCACTTT.

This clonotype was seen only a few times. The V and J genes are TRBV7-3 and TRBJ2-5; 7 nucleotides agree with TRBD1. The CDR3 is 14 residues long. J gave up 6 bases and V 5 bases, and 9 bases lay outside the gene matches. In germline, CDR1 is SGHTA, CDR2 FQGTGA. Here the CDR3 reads CASSLRQGSKTQYF. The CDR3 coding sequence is TGTGCCAGCAGCCTGCGACAGGGCAGTAAGACCCAGTACTTC.